This T cell receptor (beta chain) originates from a study of regulatory T cells in long-lasting Graves disease. The wider study: In persistent Graves' disease, antithyroid drugs had been taken for over 5 years and TSH receptor antibodies stayed positive. Study-wide findings and caveats: Persistent Graves' patients possessed reduced TCR diversity relative to recently diagnosed ones.

This clonotype was detected many times. The antigen is unknown. Trimming stripped 6 bases from V and 13 bases from J, with 15 bases between. Germline V gene data show CDR1 as SNHLY and CDR2 as FYNNEI. The CDR3 runs to 11 residues. The time point was: persistent/refractory GD, antithyroid drugs over 5 years with positive TRAb. Preparation of the TCR library used RNA extracted from PBMCs. Combining iRepertoire HTBI primers with Arm-PCR of CDR3 regions, the authors built TCR beta libraries. Each CDR3 protein gets one entry after TCRdb re-called the multiplex PCR reads with MiXCR. The sample consists of about 470,000 distinct CDR3 sequences, roughly 20% of them appearing once.

This sequence joins TRBV2 and TRBJ1-1; D possibly corresponds to TRBD1 (5 bases). This sample comprised peripheral blood mononuclear cells (PBMCs), obtained when the disease was refractory, from a patient treated with antithyroid drugs. This receptor was taken from a female donor with Graves disease. The CDR3 coding sequence is TGTGCCAGCAGAACCGGGACGGTACATTTCTTT. Translation: CASRTGTVHFF.